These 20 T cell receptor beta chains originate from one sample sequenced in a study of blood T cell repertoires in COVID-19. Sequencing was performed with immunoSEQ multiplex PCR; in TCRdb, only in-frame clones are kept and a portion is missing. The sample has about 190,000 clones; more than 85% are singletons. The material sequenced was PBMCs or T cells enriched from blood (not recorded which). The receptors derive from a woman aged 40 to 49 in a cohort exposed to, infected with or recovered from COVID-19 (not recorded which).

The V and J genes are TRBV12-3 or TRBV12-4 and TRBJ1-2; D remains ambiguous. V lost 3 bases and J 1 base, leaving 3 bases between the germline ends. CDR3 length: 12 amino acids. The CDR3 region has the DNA TGTGCCAGCAGTTTCCTTAACTATGGCTACACCTTC. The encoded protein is CASSFLNYGYTF.

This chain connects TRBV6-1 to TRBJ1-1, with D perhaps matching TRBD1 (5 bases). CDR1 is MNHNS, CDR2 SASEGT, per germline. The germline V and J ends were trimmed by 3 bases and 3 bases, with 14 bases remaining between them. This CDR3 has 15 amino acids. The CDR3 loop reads CASSDPGGRDTEAFF. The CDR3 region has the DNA TGTGCCAGCAGTGACCCCGGGGGTAGGGACACTGAAGCTTTCTTT.

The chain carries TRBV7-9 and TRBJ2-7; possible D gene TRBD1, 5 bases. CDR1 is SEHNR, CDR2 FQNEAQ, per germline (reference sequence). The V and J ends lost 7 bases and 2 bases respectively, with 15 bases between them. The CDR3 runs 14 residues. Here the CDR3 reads CASTWGSSPYEQYF. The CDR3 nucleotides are TGTGCCAGCACCTGGGGCAGCTCTCCCTACGAGCAGTACTTC.

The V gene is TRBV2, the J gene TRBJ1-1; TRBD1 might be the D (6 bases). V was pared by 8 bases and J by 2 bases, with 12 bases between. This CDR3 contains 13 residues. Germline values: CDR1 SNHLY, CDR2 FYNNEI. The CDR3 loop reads CASGGGSNTEAFF. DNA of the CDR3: TGTGCCAGCGGGGGGGGCAGTAACACTGAAGCTTTCTTT.

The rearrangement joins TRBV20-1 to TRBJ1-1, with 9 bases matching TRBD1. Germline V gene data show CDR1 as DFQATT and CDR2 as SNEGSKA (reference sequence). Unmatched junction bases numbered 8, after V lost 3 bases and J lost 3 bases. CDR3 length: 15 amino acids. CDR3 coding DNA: TGCAGTGCTAGTACAGGGGGCGGTTTCGACACTGAAGCTTTCTTT. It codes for CSASTGGGFDTEAFF.

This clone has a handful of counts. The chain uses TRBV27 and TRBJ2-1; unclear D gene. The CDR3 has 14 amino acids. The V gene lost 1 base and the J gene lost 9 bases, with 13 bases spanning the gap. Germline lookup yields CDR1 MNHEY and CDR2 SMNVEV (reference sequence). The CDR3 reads CASSLWAASSEQFF. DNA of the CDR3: TGTGCCAGCAGTTTATGGGCTGCCTCCAGTGAGCAGTTCTTC.

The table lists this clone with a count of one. The CDR3 nucleotides are TGTGCCAGTAGGCGGGCCGGGACAGATACGCAGTATTTT. It encodes CASRRAGTDTQYF. This chain connects TRBV5-4 to TRBJ2-3; a weak D match, TRBD2 (5 bases). V was shortened by 8 bases and J by 3 bases, with 13 bases between the two germline ends. The CDR3 extends over 13 amino acids. Per the germline V gene, CDR1 is SGHNT and CDR2 is YYREEE (reference sequence).

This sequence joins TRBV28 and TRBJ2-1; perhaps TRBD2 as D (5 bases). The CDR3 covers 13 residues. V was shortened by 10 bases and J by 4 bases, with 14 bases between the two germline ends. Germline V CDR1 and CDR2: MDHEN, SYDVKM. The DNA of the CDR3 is TGTGCCATCGCGAGGGCGGATTACAATGAGCAGTTCTTC. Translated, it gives CAIARADYNEQFF.

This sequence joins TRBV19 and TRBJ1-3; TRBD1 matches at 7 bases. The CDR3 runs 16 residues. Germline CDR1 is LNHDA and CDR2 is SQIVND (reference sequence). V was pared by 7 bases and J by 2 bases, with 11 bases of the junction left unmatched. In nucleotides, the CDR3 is TGTGCCAGTATGCCCATGAGGGACAGCGCTGGAAACACCATATATTTT. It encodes CASMPMRDSAGNTIYF.

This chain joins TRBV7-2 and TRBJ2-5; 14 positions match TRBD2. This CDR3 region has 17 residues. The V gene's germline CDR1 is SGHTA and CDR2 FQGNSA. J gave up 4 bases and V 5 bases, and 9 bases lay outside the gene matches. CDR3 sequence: CASSPGTSGGYGETQYF. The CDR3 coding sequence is TGTGCCAGCAGCCCCGGGACTAGCGGGGGCTACGGAGAGACCCAGTACTTC.

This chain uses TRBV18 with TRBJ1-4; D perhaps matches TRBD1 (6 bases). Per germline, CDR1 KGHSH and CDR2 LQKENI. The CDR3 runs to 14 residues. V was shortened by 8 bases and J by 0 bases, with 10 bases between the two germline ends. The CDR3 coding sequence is TGTGCCAGCCAGGGGATAACAACTAATGAAAAACTGTTTTTT. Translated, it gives CASQGITTNEKLFF.

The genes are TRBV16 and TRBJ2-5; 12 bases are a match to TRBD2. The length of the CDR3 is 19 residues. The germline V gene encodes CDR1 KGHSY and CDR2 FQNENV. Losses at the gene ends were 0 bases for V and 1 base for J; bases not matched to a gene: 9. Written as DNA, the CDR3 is TGTGCCAGCAGCCAATCAGGTCTAGCGGGGGGGGAACCCCAAGAGACCCAGTACTTC. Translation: CASSQSGLAGGEPQETQYF.

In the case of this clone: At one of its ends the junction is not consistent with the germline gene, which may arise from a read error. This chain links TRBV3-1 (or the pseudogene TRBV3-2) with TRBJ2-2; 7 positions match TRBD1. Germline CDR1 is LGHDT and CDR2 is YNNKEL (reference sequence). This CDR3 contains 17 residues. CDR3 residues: CASSQALDRALGGELFF. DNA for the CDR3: TGTGCCAGCAGTCAAGCGCTAGACAGGGCCTTGGGTGGGGAGCTGTTTTTT.

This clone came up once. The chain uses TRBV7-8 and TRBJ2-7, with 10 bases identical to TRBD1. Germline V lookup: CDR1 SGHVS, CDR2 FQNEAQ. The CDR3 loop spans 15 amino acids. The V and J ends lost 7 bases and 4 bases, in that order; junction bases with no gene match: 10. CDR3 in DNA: TGTGCCAGCACTTTATATTTGGGACAGGGGTACGAGCAGTACTTC. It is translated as CASTLYLGQGYEQYF.

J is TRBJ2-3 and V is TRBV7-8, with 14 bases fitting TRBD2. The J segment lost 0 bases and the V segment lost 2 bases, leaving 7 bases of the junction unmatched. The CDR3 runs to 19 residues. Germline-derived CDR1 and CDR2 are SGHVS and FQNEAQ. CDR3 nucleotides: TGTGCCAGCAGCTTATTTCCACGACTAGCGGGGGGGAGCACAGATACGCAGTATTTT. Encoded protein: CASSLFPRLAGGSTDTQYF.

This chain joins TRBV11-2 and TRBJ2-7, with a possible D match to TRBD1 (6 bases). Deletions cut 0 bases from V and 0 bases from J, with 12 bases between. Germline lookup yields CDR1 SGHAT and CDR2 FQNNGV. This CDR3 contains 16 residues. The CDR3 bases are TGTGCCAGCAGCTTAGAGAGAGGGGGTCCCTCCTACGAGCAGTACTTC. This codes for CASSLERGGPSYEQYF. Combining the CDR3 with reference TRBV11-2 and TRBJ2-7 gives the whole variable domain EAGVAQSPRYKIIEKRQSVAFWCNPISGHATLYWYQQILGQGPKLLIQFQNNGVVDDSQLPKDRFSAERLKGVDSTLKIQPAKLEDSAVYLCASSLERGGPSYEQYFGPGTRLTVT.

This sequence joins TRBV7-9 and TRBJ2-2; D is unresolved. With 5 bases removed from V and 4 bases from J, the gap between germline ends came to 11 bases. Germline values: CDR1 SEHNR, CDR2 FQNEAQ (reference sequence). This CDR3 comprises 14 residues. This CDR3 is CASSRLRSTGELFF. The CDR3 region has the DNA TGTGCCAGCAGCCGCTTGCGGTCCACCGGGGAGCTGTTTTTT.

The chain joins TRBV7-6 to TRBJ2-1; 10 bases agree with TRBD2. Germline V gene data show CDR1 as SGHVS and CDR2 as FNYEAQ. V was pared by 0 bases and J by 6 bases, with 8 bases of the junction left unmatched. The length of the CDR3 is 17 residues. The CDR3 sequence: CASSLADSSGSINEQFF. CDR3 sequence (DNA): TGTGCCAGCAGCTTAGCGGATTCTAGCGGGAGTATCAATGAGCAGTTCTTC.

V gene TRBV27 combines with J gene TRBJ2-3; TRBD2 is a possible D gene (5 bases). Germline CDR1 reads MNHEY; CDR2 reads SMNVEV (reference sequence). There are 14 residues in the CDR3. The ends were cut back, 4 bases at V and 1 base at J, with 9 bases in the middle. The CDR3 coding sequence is TGTGCCAGCAGTTCCCCGAGGGGCACAGATACGCAGTATTTT. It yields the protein CASSSPRGTDTQYF.

DNA for the CDR3: TGCGCCAGCAGACCGAGTTATAACACTGAAGCTTTCTTT. Residues: CASRPSYNTEAFF. The genes are TRBV10-2 and TRBJ1-1, with D hard to call. The ends were cut back, 6 bases at V and 2 bases at J, with 10 bases in the middle. The germline gives CDR1 WSHSY, CDR2 SAAADI. The length of the CDR3 is 13 residues.